These 32 T cell receptor beta chains came from one sample sequenced in a study of cytomegalovirus exposure and HLA in healthy donors. Primers for the PCR totalled 60 Vbeta and 13 Jbeta. Data came from immunoSEQ multiplex PCR; TCRdb stores just in-frame clones and leaves some out. The sample holds more than 85,000 clones, around 76% seen once. The sample was PBMCs. These TCRs come from a young man in good health and CMV-seropositive.

In its sample, this clone was seen once. V gene TRBV29-1 combines with J gene TRBJ2-7; TRBD1 matches at 7 bases. The CDR3 covers 10 residues. The germline CDR1 and CDR2 sequences are SQVTM and ANQGSEA. The J segment lost 13 bases and the V segment lost 6 bases, leaving 9 bases of the junction unmatched. In DNA form, the CDR3 reads TGCAGCGTGTGGGACAGCGAAAACTACTTC. As protein: CSVWDSENYF.

This clone has more than one count but fewer than ten. The chain joins TRBV7-9 to TRBJ2-1, with 7 bases aligning to TRBD2. CDR3 size: 16 residues. Germline V lookup: CDR1 SEHNR, CDR2 FQNEAQ (reference sequence). J was trimmed by 2 bases and V by 5 bases; bases with no gene match: 9. The CDR3 loop is CASSPFERGTYNEQFF. The CDR3 DNA reads TGTGCCAGCAGCCCCTTCGAGCGGGGAACCTACAATGAGCAGTTCTTC. Filled out from reference TRBV7-9 and TRBJ2-1, the complete variable domain reads DTGVSQNPRHKITKRGQNVTFRCDPISEHNRLYWYRQTLGQGPEFLTYFQNEAQLEKSRLLSDRFSAERPKGSFSTLEIQRTEQGDSAMYLCASSPFERGTYNEQFFGPGTRLTVL.

The chain combines TRBV29-1 with TRBJ1-2, with 8 bases identical to TRBD1. V gave up 4 bases and J gave up 8 bases; unmatched junction bases: 9. This CDR3 spans 13 amino acids. Per germline, CDR1 SQVTM and CDR2 ANQGSEA. CDR3 sequence reads: CSVGVGQGAGYTF. For the CDR3, the DNA is TGCAGCGTTGGCGTTGGGCAGGGGGCAGGCTACACCTTC.

The chain links TRBV19 to TRBJ2-7, with D perhaps TRBD1 (5 bases). The CDR3 sequence is 17 residues long. The germline V and J ends were trimmed by 1 base and 6 bases, with 22 bases remaining between them. Germline V gene sequence: CDR1 LNHDA, CDR2 SQIVND (reference sequence). Here the CDR3 reads CASSIGADRTLLGEQYF. Written as DNA, the CDR3 is TGTGCCAGTAGTATAGGGGCTGACAGAACCCTCCTCGGCGAGCAGTACTTC.

This chain's CDR3 is CASSRGTALWANVLTF. The DNA for the CDR3 is TGTGCCAGCAGCCGCGGGACCGCGCTCTGGGCCAACGTCCTGACTTTC. The gene calls are TRBV5-6 and TRBJ2-6, with D perhaps TRBD2 (6 bases). CDR3 size: 16 residues. V was pared by 4 bases and J by 5 bases, with 16 bases between. CDR1 is SGHDT and CDR2 is YYEEEE in the germline V gene.

This clone was detected a few times. The chain joins TRBV5-4 to TRBJ2-1, with unresolved D. Between the trimmed V and J ends, which lost 2 bases and 5 bases, there was a span of 2 bases. The germline V gene has CDR1 SGHNT and CDR2 YYREEE (reference sequence). The CDR3 length is 11 residues. CDR3 nucleotide sequence: TGTGCCAGCAGCTTCAACAATGAGCAGTTCTTC. The encoded protein is CASSFNNEQFF.

The chain employs TRBV29-1 and TRBJ2-3, with 9 bases that match TRBD2. Germline V gene data show CDR1 as SQVTM and CDR2 as ANQGSEA. The junction had 10 bases not matched to a gene; V was cut back by 4 bases and J by 5 bases. The CDR3 length is 15 residues. The CDR3 DNA sequence: TGCAGCGTTGGTTTGGGACTAGCCCGCGGAGATACGCAGTATTTT. Translation: CSVGLGLARGDTQYF.

The V gene is TRBV28, the J gene TRBJ2-3, with TRBD2 matching 10 bases. CDR1 MDHEN and CDR2 SYDVKM come from the germline V gene. The CDR3 sequence is 15 residues long. Trimming cost V 6 bases and J 4 bases; bases outside gene matches: 7. CDR3 sequence: CASSVPSGGSDTQYF. CDR3 DNA sequence: TGTGCCAGCAGCGTCCCTAGCGGGGGATCAGATACGCAGTATTTT.

The CDR3 loop is CASMVRIRGSTEAFF. As DNA, the CDR3 is TGTGCCAGCATGGTCCGGATTCGGGGGAGCACTGAAGCTTTCTTT. J is TRBJ1-1 and V is TRBV7-3; tentative D call: TRBD1 (5 bases). Germline V lookup: CDR1 SGHTA, CDR2 FQGTGA. V dropped 7 bases and J dropped 4 bases, with 19 bases sitting between them. This CDR3 is 15 amino acids long. Full variable domain (rest looked up from reference TRBV7-3 and TRBJ1-1): GAGVSQTPSNKVTEKGKYVELRCDPISGHTALYWYRQSLGQGPEFLIYFQGTGAADDSGLPNDRFFAVRPEGSVSTLKIQRTERGDSAVYLCASMVRIRGSTEAFFGQGTRLTVV.

This rearrangement joins TRBV4-1 to TRBJ2-1, with TRBD2 as a possible D gene (5 bases). Germline-derived CDR1 and CDR2 are MGHRA and YSYEKL. V was cut by 4 bases and J by 0 bases, with 16 bases left in between. The CDR3 contains 17 residues. For the CDR3, the DNA is TGCGCCAGCAGCCCCAACACAGCGGCAAACTCCTACAATGAGCAGTTCTTC. Translation gives CASSPNTAANSYNEQFF.

This chain connects TRBV5-1 to TRBJ1-4; D is possibly TRBD1 (5 bases). Deletions cut 2 bases from V and 4 bases from J, with 9 bases between. Germline V gene lookup returns CDR1 SGHRS and CDR2 YFSETQ. The CDR3 runs 14 residues. Written as DNA, the CDR3 is TGCGCCAGCAGCTTCCGGGGGGTTAATGAAAAACTGTTTTTT. As protein: CASSFRGVNEKLFF.

The gene calls are TRBV6-4 and TRBJ2-1; TRBD2 agrees at 10 bases. Germline CDR1 reads MRHNA; CDR2 reads SNTAGT. V gave up 2 bases and J gave up 9 bases; unmatched junction bases: 1. The CDR3 has 13 residues. For the CDR3, the DNA is TGTGCCAGCAGTGACGCTAGCGGGGGTGAGCAGTTCTTC. Encoded protein: CASSDASGGEQFF.

The gene calls are TRBV30 and TRBJ1-4; TRBD1 matches at 10 bases. Trimming removed 1 base from V and 1 base from J; junction bases left unmatched: 3. CDR1 is GTSNPN and CDR2 is SVGIG in the germline V gene (reference sequence). This CDR3 comprises 16 residues. CDR3 DNA: TGTGCCTGGAGTGGGGACAGGGGCCGAACTAATGAAAAACTGTTTTTT. This sequence encodes CAWSGDRGRTNEKLFF.

The chain has TRBV5-4 and TRBJ2-3; 7 nucleotides line up with TRBD1. The CDR3 contains 15 residues. From germline, CDR1 is SGHNT and CDR2 YYREEE (reference sequence). V lost 4 bases and J lost 5; bases outside the gene matches: 10. CDR3 in amino acids: CASSTLDRDRDTQYF. In DNA, the CDR3 is TGTGCCAGCAGCACACTAGACCGGGACAGAGATACGCAGTATTTT.

The chain carries TRBV6-5 and TRBJ2-2; D possibly corresponds to TRBD2 (5 bases). This CDR3 spans 13 amino acids. Looked up from germline, CDR1 is MNHEY and CDR2 is SVGAGI. The CDR3 DNA reads as TGTGCAGGGAGTCAGCAGAACACCGGGGAGCTGTTTTTT. Translated: CAGSQQNTGELFF.

The rearrangement links TRBV5-5 to TRBJ1-3; 7 nucleotides line up with TRBD1. The CDR3 loop spans 18 amino acids. Germline V gene lookup returns CDR1 SGHKS and CDR2 YYEKEE (reference sequence). The V and J ends lost 0 bases and 0 bases, in that order; junction bases with no gene match: 9. The CDR3 DNA reads as TGTGCCAGCAGCTTGGGACAGGGAGTAATTCACTCTGGAAACACCATATATTTT. This encodes CASSLGQGVIHSGNTIYF.

CDR3 amino acids: CASSFTGTGGISYEQYF. The CDR3 DNA reads as TGCGCCAGCAGCTTCACCGGGACAGGGGGGATCTCCTACGAGCAGTACTTC. J is TRBJ2-7 and V is TRBV5-1; TRBD1 agrees at 11 bases. This CDR3 contains 17 residues. V was pared by 2 bases and J by 0 bases, with 7 bases of the junction left unmatched. From germline, CDR1 is SGHRS and CDR2 YFSETQ.

The rearrangement joins TRBV11-1 to TRBJ2-5; 11 nucleotides agree with TRBD1. V shed 5 bases, J shed 5 bases, and the junction held 7 bases outside the gene matches. Germline V gene lookup returns CDR1 SGHAT and CDR2 FQDESV (reference sequence). This CDR3 is built from 15 residues. Here the CDR3 DNA reads TGTGCCAGCAGCCTGGACAGGGGGCGCTTGGAGACCCAGTACTTC. It is translated as CASSLDRGRLETQYF.

This clone has a handful of counts. The chain recombines TRBV6-1 with TRBJ1-3; D is unclear. Trimming left V 2 bases short and J 11 bases short, with 10 bases between. The germline V gene has CDR1 MNHNS and CDR2 SASEGT. The CDR3 spans 12 residues. This chain's CDR3 is CASSETDLAIYF. Here the CDR3 DNA reads TGTGCCAGCAGTGAAACTGACCTAGCCATATATTTT.

CDR3 sequence reads: CASSFGTGGYEQYF. The CDR3 DNA follows: TGCGCCAGCAGCTTCGGGACAGGGGGCTACGAGCAGTACTTC. J is TRBJ2-7 and V is TRBV5-1; 11 positions agree with TRBD1. V was pared by 2 bases and J by 3 bases, with 1 base of the junction left unmatched. Germline V gene lookup returns CDR1 SGHRS and CDR2 YFSETQ. The CDR3 is 14 residues long.

The chain uses TRBV19 and TRBJ2-7; 9 bases fit TRBD1. CDR1 is LNHDA and CDR2 is SQIVND in the germline V gene (reference sequence). The CDR3 totals 14 residues. The V gene end was trimmed by 5 bases and the J gene end by 2 bases; junction bases not matched to a gene: 4. The CDR3 spells CASSETGGAYEQYF. As DNA, the CDR3 is TGTGCCAGTAGTGAGACAGGGGGGGCCTACGAGCAGTACTTC.

V gene TRBV9 combines with J gene TRBJ2-1; 15 nucleotides align to TRBD2. The trim removed 3 bases at V and 4 bases at J, leaving 14 bases unmatched. CDR3 length: 20 amino acids. Germline-derived CDR1 and CDR2 are SGDLS and YYNGEE. CDR3 sequence: CASSDPGLAGGVGAYNEQFF. The CDR3 DNA sequence: TGTGCCAGCAGCGACCCCGGACTAGCGGGGGGGGTCGGGGCTTACAATGAGCAGTTCTTC.

The V gene is TRBV28, the J gene TRBJ1-5; D is ambiguous. Trimming shortened V by 8 bases and J by 3 bases, and 17 bases separated the two germline ends. CDR1 is MDHEN, CDR2 SYDVKM, per germline. The CDR3 totals 15 residues. The CDR3 sequence is CASVRAAGSNQPQHF. The CDR3 coding sequence is TGTGCCAGCGTCCGGGCTGCGGGCTCCAATCAGCCCCAGCATTTT.

This chain joins TRBV9 and TRBJ2-7; possible D gene TRBD2, 5 bases. With 0 bases removed from V and 3 bases from J, the gap between germline ends came to 10 bases. CDR1 and CDR2 from the germline V gene are SGDLS and YYNGEE. This CDR3 is 14 amino acids long. This CDR3 reads CASSVGVSDYEQYF. DNA for the CDR3: TGTGCCAGCAGCGTAGGGGTTAGCGACTACGAGCAGTACTTC.

This clone was counted a few times. The chain combines TRBV5-6 with TRBJ1-4, with TRBD1 matching 11 bases. The germline gives CDR1 SGHDT, CDR2 YYEEEE. The CDR3 sequence is 18 residues long. Unmatched junction bases numbered 12, after V lost 1 base and J lost 7 bases. The CDR3 loop reads CASSLWGAGTGGFEKLFF. The CDR3 DNA sequence: TGTGCCAGCAGCTTGTGGGGAGCAGGGACAGGGGGTTTTGAAAAACTGTTTTTT.

V and J are TRBV9 and TRBJ2-1; D remains unclear. The CDR3 runs to 13 residues. V shed 0 bases and J shed 9 bases, with 10 bases lying between them. Germline CDR1 reads SGDLS; CDR2 reads YYNGEE. The CDR3 is CASSVAVTGEQFF. For the CDR3, the DNA is TGTGCCAGCAGCGTAGCCGTCACCGGTGAGCAGTTCTTC.

This chain connects TRBV2 to TRBJ1-2, with D possibly being TRBD1 (6 bases). CDR1 is SNHLY and CDR2 is FYNNEI in the germline V gene. This CDR3 has 15 residues. Trimming shortened V by 6 bases and J by 6 bases, and 20 bases separated the two germline ends. The DNA of the CDR3 is TGTGCCAGCAGACCACCCGACAGGTCGTCCGATGGCTACACCTTC. This encodes CASRPPDRSSDGYTF.

This clone came up a few times. The J gene is TRBJ1-6, the V gene TRBV7-3; weak D call: TRBD1 (6 bases). CDR1 SGHTA and CDR2 FQGTGA come from the germline V gene. V dropped 5 bases and J dropped 7 bases, with 18 bases sitting between them. This CDR3 is built from 16 residues. CDR3 sequence reads: CASSEERTARNSPLHF. The CDR3 DNA is TGTGCCAGCAGCGAGGAGAGGACAGCCCGGAATTCACCCCTCCACTTT.

J is TRBJ1-2 and V is TRBV10-3; D is unclear. CDR1 is ENHRY, CDR2 SYGVKD, per germline. CDR3 length: 17 residues. Deletions cut 3 bases from V and 2 bases from J, with 19 bases between. The DNA for the CDR3 is TGTGCCATCAGTGAAAACATCAACATGGGAGGGAACTATGGCTACACCTTC. It codes for CAISENINMGGNYGYTF.

This clone appeared once. V is TRBV4-1 and J is TRBJ2-2; D perhaps matches TRBD2 (5 bases). Germline CDR1 and CDR2: MGHRA and YSYEKL. The CDR3 sequence is 16 residues long. The germline V and J ends were trimmed by 3 bases and 6 bases, with 17 bases remaining between them. The CDR3, as DNA: TGCGCCAGCAGCCAGAGGGCCCTCCCCGGACCCGGGGAGCTGTTTTTT. It specifies CASSQRALPGPGELFF.

As concerns this clone: In the same sample, other DNA sequences code for this CDR3. This chain's CDR3 is CASSGTGTGGKHEQYF. The CDR3 nucleotides read TGTGCCAGCAGCGGAACAGGGACAGGGGGCAAGCACGAGCAGTACTTC. The chain couples TRBV7-9 to TRBJ2-7; 12 bases agree with TRBD1. J gave up 5 bases and V 5 bases, and 10 bases lay outside the gene matches. This CDR3 region has 16 residues. In germline, CDR1 is SEHNR, CDR2 FQNEAQ (reference sequence).

About this clone itself: Other DNA sequences from this sample encode an identical CDR3 as well. V is TRBV9 and J is TRBJ1-3, with D possibly being TRBD1 (6 bases). CDR3 length: 14 residues. Germline V CDR1 and CDR2: SGDLS, YYNGEE. Trimming took off 1 base at V and 3 bases at J, with 8 bases between the two ends. The CDR3 sequence: CASSVQGSGNTIYF. CDR3 DNA: TGTGCCAGCAGCGTACAGGGGAGTGGAAACACCATATATTTT. The variable domain in full, with the rest retrieved from reference TRBV9 and TRBJ1-3, is DSGVTQTPKHLITATGQRVTLRCSPRSGDLSVYWYQQSLDQGLQFLIQYYNGEERAKGNILERFSAQQFPDLHSELNLSSLELGDSALYFCASSVQGSGNTIYFGEGSWLTVV.